This TCR beta chain was sequenced for a study of T cells in Graves' hyperthyroidism and ophthalmopathy. As concerns this clonotype: The target antigen is unknown. The junction shows a germline mismatch at one end, possibly a read error.

Study-wide results and caveats: Model-based prediction identified ophthalmopathy a median 6.5 months prior to its onset.

This CDR3 contains 14 residues. RNA transcripts yielded amplified TCR beta CDR3 regions. The HTBI set primed first-round TCR CDR3 RT-PCR. TCRdb called the multiplex PCR reads again in MiXCR, with one record for every CDR3 protein. The data show about 700,000 distinct CDR3 sequences, about 15% seen once. This TCR was recovered from a young woman with Graves' hyperthyroidism. The specimen sequenced was blood. The chain joins TRBV12-3 or TRBV12-4 to TRBJ1-2, with D possibly matching TRBD1 (5 bases). The CDR3 DNA is TGTGCCAGCAGCGGGGGAGGCACAAACTGTGGCTACACCTTC. Protein: CASSGGGTNCGYTF.